The 20 T cell receptor beta chains below all came from one sample that was sequenced in a study of shared clonotypes between healthy human individuals (dated by TCRdb to the early 2020s). Receptors were amplified or captured by the immunoSEQ multiplex PCR assay. TCRdb retrieved this table from immuneACCESS and kept in-frame rearrangements only. Not all clones are present; in checked studies, unresolved V genes account for under half, and no reason is known for the remainder. The sample table lists more than 1 million clones, about 84% of them with a count of one. The ten most abundant clones make up more than 0.5% of the sample. The source material was memory CD4+ T cells from PBMCs. According to the study, the label for this sample's cell subset or site signals: CD45RA-negative fraction. The origin of the receptors is a man aged 18 to 29 in good health. Some clones in this sample may be carry-over from other donors' samples.

The V call is TRBV28, the J call TRBJ2-6; weak D call: TRBD1 (7 bases). Germline-derived CDR1 and CDR2 are MDHEN and SYDVKM. V lost 5 bases and J 1 base, leaving 15 bases between the germline ends. This CDR3 has 17 residues. The CDR3 DNA follows: TGTGCCAGCAGTCTGACAGGGAGGTATTCTGGGGCCAACGTCCTGACTTTC. Encoded protein: CASSLTGRYSGANVLTF.

The rearrangement links TRBV5-1 to TRBJ1-1; tentatively, D is TRBD1 (5 bases). Trimming removed 3 bases from V and 6 bases from J, with 21 bases in between. Looked up from germline, CDR1 is SGHRS and CDR2 is YFSETQ. This CDR3 is built from 16 residues. In nucleotides, the CDR3 is TGCGCCAGCAGCTCCCGCCGGGGGTCGCTCGGCGCTGAAGCTTTCTTT. It translates to CASSSRRGSLGAEAFF.

This clone has just one count. The chain employs TRBV19 and TRBJ2-2; TRBD1 matches 7 bases. Germline CDR1 LNHDA, CDR2 SQIVND (reference sequence). V lost 0 bases and J lost 0; bases outside the gene matches: 4. CDR3 length: 17 amino acids. The CDR3: CASSIDGRGSNTGELFF. The CDR3 coding sequence is TGTGCCAGTAGTATAGATGGCAGGGGGTCGAACACCGGGGAGCTGTTTTTT.

The chain's CDR3 is CASSPSGRNTGELFF. The CDR3 region has the DNA TGTGCCAGCAGTCCTAGCGGGAGGAACACCGGGGAGCTGTTTTTT. This chain links TRBV7-9 with TRBJ2-2, with 10 nucleotides matching TRBD2. Trimming took 6 bases from V and 1 from J; bases not matched to a gene: 2. From germline, CDR1 is SEHNR and CDR2 FQNEAQ (reference sequence). The CDR3 runs 15 residues. The whole variable domain, remainder taken from reference TRBV7-9 and TRBJ2-2, is DTGVSQNPRHKITKRGQNVTFRCDPISEHNRLYWYRQTLGQGPEFLTYFQNEAQLEKSRLLSDRFSAERPKGSFSTLEIQRTEQGDSAMYLCASSPSGRNTGELFFGEGSRLTVL.

The CDR3 coding sequence is TGTGCCAGCAGGCCGGGACAGGGGGTCACTGAAGCTTTCTTT. Protein: CASRPGQGVTEAFF. The chain has TRBV2 and TRBJ1-1; the match to TRBD1 covers 11 bases. V trimming: 6 bases; J trimming: 4 bases; junction bases outside the gene matches: 4. This CDR3 has 14 residues. Germline CDR1 is SNHLY and CDR2 is FYNNEI.

J is TRBJ2-7 and V is TRBV7-8, with a weak D call TRBD2 (6 bases). V lost 6 bases and J lost 5, with 14 bases in between. Germline V lookup: CDR1 SGHVS, CDR2 FQNEAQ. The CDR3 is made up of 13 amino acids. CDR3 protein: CASSPSGVDEQYF. CDR3 sequence (DNA): TGTGCCAGCAGTCCTTCGGGAGTAGACGAGCAGTACTTC.

This chain links TRBV2 with TRBJ2-3, with D possibly called TRBD1 or TRBD2 (5 bases each). The V end was cut by 8 bases, the J end by 2 bases, with 14 bases between. This CDR3 comprises 14 residues. CDR1 and CDR2 from the germline V gene are SNHLY and FYNNEI. The CDR3 sequence is CASPGASSTDTQYF. CDR3 sequence (DNA): TGTGCCAGCCCCGGGGCTAGCTCCACAGATACGCAGTATTTT.

The V and J genes are TRBV7-3 and TRBJ1-2; 8 bases match TRBD1. Germline loops: CDR1 SGHTA, CDR2 FQGTGA. Trimming at V came to 4 bases and at J to 4 bases, leaving 14 bases not matched to a gene. CDR3 length: 17 residues. The CDR3 loop reads CASSSTGGSVCSYGYTF. The CDR3 DNA follows: TGTGCCAGCAGCTCTACAGGGGGTTCTGTCTGTAGCTATGGCTACACCTTC.

The table lists this clone with a count of one. This chain connects TRBV9 to TRBJ2-7; D is possibly TRBD1 or TRBD2 (5 bases each). The CDR3 is 14 residues long. CDR1 is SGDLS, CDR2 YYNGEE, per germline. V was cut by 4 bases and J by 2 bases, with 13 bases left in between. The CDR3 sequence is CASSPRDGPYEQYF. CDR3 DNA: TGTGCCAGCAGCCCCCGGGACGGCCCCTACGAGCAGTACTTC.

The count of this clone is one. The chain employs TRBV5-1 and TRBJ2-7, with D possibly being TRBD1 (6 bases). Germline V gene lookup returns CDR1 SGHRS and CDR2 YFSETQ. The ends were cut back, 4 bases at V and 2 bases at J, with 13 bases in the middle. CDR3 length: 14 residues. CDR3: CASSNPSGAYEQYF. The CDR3 DNA sequence: TGCGCCAGCAGCAATCCCTCAGGGGCCTACGAGCAGTACTTC.

The chain recombines TRBV6-1 with TRBJ2-7, with TRBD2 matching 8 bases. The CDR3 runs to 15 residues. V lost 6 bases and J lost 6; bases outside the gene matches: 13. Germline CDR1 reads MNHNS; CDR2 reads SASEGT. Written as DNA, the CDR3 is TGTGCCAGCAGCGATAGTATAGGACTAGCCTCCGAGCAGTACTTC. As protein: CASSDSIGLASEQYF.

V is TRBV5-1 and J is TRBJ2-7; D remains unclear. The V gene lost 0 bases and the J gene lost 4 bases, with 11 bases spanning the gap. The CDR3 runs 14 residues. The germline V gene encodes CDR1 SGHRS and CDR2 YFSETQ. The CDR3 sequence is CASSLGPAPYEQYF. The CDR3 nucleotides read TGCGCCAGCAGCTTGGGGCCCGCCCCGTACGAGCAGTACTTC.

The V gene is TRBV19, the J gene TRBJ1-4, with D tentatively TRBD1 (5 bases). This CDR3 spans 12 amino acids. Germline CDR1 is LNHDA and CDR2 is SQIVND (reference sequence). Trimming took off 4 bases at V and 8 bases at J, with 8 bases between the two ends. The CDR3 coding sequence is TGTGCCAGTAGTAGGGGCAGAGAAAAACTGTTTTTT. This translates into CASSRGREKLFF.

This clone was detected a few times. Other DNA sequences in this sample translate to the same CDR3. The rearrangement joins TRBV2 to TRBJ1-1; D remains ambiguous. This CDR3 contains 14 residues. Trimming cost V 4 bases and J 1 base, with 10 bases left between them. Germline CDR1 SNHLY, CDR2 FYNNEI. CDR3 nucleotides: TGTGCCAGCAGTGGGAGGGAACGGAACACTGAAGCTTTCTTT. It translates to CASSGRERNTEAFF.

This clone was recorded at least ten times. V and J are TRBV10-3 and TRBJ2-1; 13 bases map to TRBD2. The CDR3 sequence is 15 residues long. Germline values: CDR1 ENHRY, CDR2 SYGVKD. After removal of 10 bases from V and 0 bases from J, the junction contained 3 bases not matched to a gene. CDR3 nucleotide sequence: TGTGCCACGCGGACTAGCGGGAGCTCCTACAATGAGCAGTTCTTC. Its protein is CATRTSGSSYNEQFF.

V and J are TRBV5-1 and TRBJ2-7, with 11 bases aligning to TRBD2. This CDR3 has 17 residues. Germline CDR1 SGHRS, CDR2 YFSETQ. V was pared by 4 bases and J by 5 bases, with 14 bases of the junction left unmatched. In DNA form, the CDR3 reads TGCGCCAGCAGCCTCTTCTATAGCGGGAGGGCCTACGACGAGCAGTACTTC. Translation: CASSLFYSGRAYDEQYF.

The chain has TRBV10-1 and TRBJ2-2; possible D gene TRBD1, 6 bases. CDR3 length: 17 amino acids. Between the trimmed V and J ends, which lost 8 bases and 7 bases, there was a span of 26 bases. Per the germline V gene, CDR1 is WNHNN and CDR2 is SYGVQD (reference sequence). The CDR3 nucleotides read TGCGCCAGCGAATACGTCGGGACACCCACGGACGTCGGGGAGCTGTTTTTT. It codes for CASEYVGTPTDVGELFF.

The rearrangement joins TRBV28 to TRBJ2-1, with D unclear. Germline V gene sequence: CDR1 MDHEN, CDR2 SYDVKM. CDR3 length equals 15 residues. V was clipped by 6 bases and J by 7 bases, with 19 bases between them. The CDR3 bases are TGTGCCAGCAGACCTCCTAGGGTGTCCTGGAATGAGCAGTTCTTC. Protein sequence: CASRPPRVSWNEQFF.

This chain joins TRBV11-2 and TRBJ1-1; a weak D match, TRBD1 (6 bases). V lost 0 bases and J lost 1, with 12 bases in between. The CDR3 length is 16 residues. Germline V gene data show CDR1 as SGHAT and CDR2 as FQNNGV. The CDR3, as DNA: TGTGCCAGCAGCTTAGATCCGGGCAGGGGGAACACTGAAGCTTTCTTT. This gives the protein CASSLDPGRGNTEAFF.

The genes are TRBV6-1 and TRBJ2-2; D tentatively fits TRBD1 or TRBD2 (5 bases each). This CDR3 comprises 15 residues. Germline values: CDR1 MNHNS, CDR2 SASEGT. V lost 6 bases and J 1 base, leaving 12 bases between the germline ends. The CDR3 region is CASRAGTVNTGELFF. For the CDR3, the DNA is TGTGCCAGCAGGGCCGGGACCGTGAACACCGGGGAGCTGTTTTTT.